Each of the 5 T cell receptor beta chains below was sequenced from the same sample in a study of cytotoxic CD8 clonotypes in ibrutinib-treated CLL. The method was immunoSEQ multiplex PCR; TCRdb's version includes in-frame clones alone and lacks a portion of them. The sample yields roughly 300,000 clones, roughly four fifths seen once. Specimen: PBMCs, collected at disease progression, from a patient treated with ibrutinib. The receptor set was obtained from a human donor with chronic lymphocytic leukemia.

V gene TRBV27 combines with J gene TRBJ1-5; D unclear. The CDR3 consists of 14 residues. The V gene lost 5 bases and the J gene lost 2 bases, with 10 bases spanning the gap. Germline CDR1 MNHEY, CDR2 SMNVEV (reference sequence). Written as DNA, the CDR3 is TGTGCCAGCAGTAAGGGTGTGGGCAATCAGCCCCAGCATTTT. Its translation: CASSKGVGNQPQHF.

This clone has just a few counts. The chain combines TRBV7-9 with TRBJ2-7; TRBD2 matches at 16 bases. Germline CDR1 and CDR2: SEHNR and FQNEAQ (reference sequence). The CDR3 covers 19 residues. V gave up 4 bases and J gave up 3 bases; unmatched junction bases: 12. CDR3 sequence: CASSSPGTSGRAEVYEQYF. The CDR3 bases are TGTGCCAGCAGCTCCCCCGGGACTAGCGGGAGGGCCGAAGTCTACGAGCAGTACTTC.

The genes are TRBV7-7 and TRBJ2-1, with D possibly TRBD2 on 6 matching bases. The germline V gene has CDR1 SSHAT and CDR2 FNYEAQ (reference sequence). This CDR3 is 15 amino acids long. The ends were cut back, 2 bases at V and 2 bases at J, with 10 bases in the middle. The CDR3 sequence: CASSLKLATYNEQFF. DNA of the CDR3: TGTGCCAGCAGCTTAAAACTAGCAACCTACAATGAGCAGTTCTTC.

This clone was counted once. This chain joins TRBV27 and TRBJ2-1; TRBD2 aligns across 7 bases. V lost 3 bases and J lost 8; bases outside the gene matches: 7. CDR3 length equals 14 residues. The germline V gene encodes CDR1 MNHEY and CDR2 SMNVEV (reference sequence). The CDR3 spells CASSLASGTDEQFF. CDR3 DNA: TGTGCCAGCAGTTTGGCTAGCGGCACCGATGAGCAGTTCTTC.

This rearrangement joins TRBV4-2 to TRBJ2-3; TRBD1 agrees at 10 bases. The CDR3 has 17 amino acids. V gave up 1 base and J gave up 2 bases; unmatched junction bases: 6. In germline, CDR1 is LGHNA, CDR2 YNFKEQ. Here the CDR3 reads CASSQAQGTGATDTQYF. In DNA form, the CDR3 reads TGTGCCAGCAGCCAAGCACAGGGGACAGGGGCCACAGATACGCAGTATTTT.